This record covers a single T cell receptor (beta chain). Gene names refer to mouse genes. Sequencing ends 1 residue short of the CDR3 end; the germline J gene provides the rest. Produced via immunoSEQ multiplex PCR; TCRdb's table is partial and in-frame only. The sample lists around 6,000 clones; 49% were seen once. Germline loops: CDR1 SNHLY, CDR2 FYNGKV (reference sequence). Trimming cost V 1 base and J 0 bases, with 7 bases left between them. The CDR3 runs to 15 residues. The entry originates in a study of tissue T cells after allogeneic stem cell transplantation. Specified time point: mouse harvest day 7 after allogeneic transplant. Each mouse received 10^7 T-cell-depleted marrow cells plus 10^6 splenic CD5+ T cells by tail vein.

The sequence came from a female BALB/c mouse given C57BL/6 T cells with graft-versus-host disease after an allogeneic hematopoietic cell transplant. The gene calls are TRBV3 and TRBJ1-3; D is unclear. Sequenced sample: gut tissue. CDR3 protein: CASSLGQLSGNTLYF. Incomplete CDR3 DNA: TGTGCCAGCAGCTTAGGGCAGCTTTCTGGAAATACGCTCTAT.